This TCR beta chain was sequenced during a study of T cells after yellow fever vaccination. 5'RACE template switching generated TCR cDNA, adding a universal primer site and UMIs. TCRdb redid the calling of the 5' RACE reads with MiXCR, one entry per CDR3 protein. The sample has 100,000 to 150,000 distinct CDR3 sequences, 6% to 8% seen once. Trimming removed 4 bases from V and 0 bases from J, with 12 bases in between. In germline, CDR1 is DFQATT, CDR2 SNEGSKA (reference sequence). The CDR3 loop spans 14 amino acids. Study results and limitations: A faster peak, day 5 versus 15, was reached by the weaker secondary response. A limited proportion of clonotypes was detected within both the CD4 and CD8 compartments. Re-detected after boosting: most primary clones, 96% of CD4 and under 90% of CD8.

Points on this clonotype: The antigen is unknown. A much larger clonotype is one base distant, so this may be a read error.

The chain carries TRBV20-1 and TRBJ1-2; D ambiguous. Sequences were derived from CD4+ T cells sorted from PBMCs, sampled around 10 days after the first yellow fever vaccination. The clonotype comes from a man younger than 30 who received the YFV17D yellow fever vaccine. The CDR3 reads CSAIIFGTNYGYTF. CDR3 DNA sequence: TGCAGTGCTATTATTTTTGGGACTAACTATGGCTACACCTTC.